The next 27 T cell receptor beta chains were all read from a single sample in a study of cytotoxic CD8 clonotypes in ibrutinib-treated CLL. Using immunoSEQ multiplex PCR, the repertoire was profiled, and TCRdb retains in-frame clones only, with some absent. The data show roughly 300,000 clones, approximately 76% seen once. The sequenced sample was PBMCs, obtained at disease progression, from a patient treated with ibrutinib. The receptors originated from a human donor with chronic lymphocytic leukemia.

This chain uses TRBV6-6 with TRBJ1-2; TRBD1 aligns across 8 bases. The CDR3 consists of 14 residues. CDR1 and CDR2 (germline): MNHNY, SVGAGI (reference sequence). Trimming took 8 bases from V and 4 from J; bases not matched to a gene: 9. Here the CDR3 reads CASRDRGIIYGYTF. DNA for the CDR3: TGTGCCAGCCGCGACAGGGGCATAATCTATGGCTACACCTTC.

In this sample, this clone turned up a few times. The genes are TRBV7-9 and TRBJ2-7; D is perhaps TRBD1 (5 bases). V lost 3 bases to trimming and J lost 5 bases, with 14 bases between them. This CDR3 has 14 amino acids. In germline, CDR1 is SEHNR, CDR2 FQNEAQ (reference sequence). CDR3 amino acids: CASSLTVAEDEQYF. The CDR3 DNA is TGTGCCAGCAGCTTGACAGTGGCCGAGGACGAGCAGTACTTC.

V usage is TRBV18 and J usage is TRBJ2-7, with 9 bases identical to TRBD1. Per the germline V gene, CDR1 is KGHSH and CDR2 is LQKENI. V dropped 5 bases and J dropped 12; count of bases not matched to a gene: 11. The CDR3 length is 13 residues. The CDR3 coding sequence is TGTGCCAGCTCAAAAGATACAGGGGGCGGCCGGTACTTC. Translating it yields CASSKDTGGGRYF.

This rearrangement joins TRBV7-3 to TRBJ2-5; TRBD1 agrees at 11 bases. V was pared by 5 bases and J by 4 bases, with 6 bases of the junction left unmatched. The CDR3 is made up of 15 amino acids. Germline CDR1 and CDR2: SGHTA and FQGTGA. The CDR3 loop reads CASSRTGGMGETQYF. The CDR3 bases are TGTGCCAGCAGCCGGACAGGGGGCATGGGAGAGACCCAGTACTTC. The full variable domain, in which reference TRBV7-3 and TRBJ2-5 provide the parts outside the CDR3, is GAGVSQTPSNKVTEKGKYVELRCDPISGHTALYWYRQSLGQGPEFLIYFQGTGAADDSGLPNDRFFAVRPEGSVSTLKIQRTERGDSAVYLCASSRTGGMGETQYFGPGTRLLVL.

The V gene is TRBV28, the J gene TRBJ2-1; the match to TRBD2 covers 10 bases. This CDR3 is built from 15 residues. Germline values: CDR1 MDHEN, CDR2 SYDVKM. Trimming at V came to 3 bases and at J to 6 bases, leaving 5 bases not matched to a gene. The CDR3 here is CASSLPGLALNEQFF. The CDR3 coding sequence is TGTGCCAGCAGTTTGCCGGGACTAGCGCTCAATGAGCAGTTCTTC. Drawing the rest from reference TRBV28 and TRBJ2-1, the complete variable domain is DVKVTQSSRYLVKRTGEKVFLECVQDMDHENMFWYRQDPGLGLRLIYFSYDVKMKEKGDIPEGYSVSREKKERFSLILESASTNQTSMYLCASSLPGLALNEQFFGPGTRLTVL.

The V gene is TRBV6-5, the J gene TRBJ1-1; 7 positions agree with TRBD1. Trimming at V came to 7 bases and at J to 4 bases, leaving 9 bases not matched to a gene. This CDR3 comprises 14 residues. CDR1 MNHEY and CDR2 SVGAGI come from the germline V gene. CDR3 sequence reads: CASTLQGSRTEAFF. CDR3 DNA sequence: TGTGCCAGCACCCTACAGGGGTCTCGCACTGAAGCTTTCTTT.

The V call is TRBV28, the J call TRBJ1-4; D is unresolved. CDR1 and CDR2 (germline): MDHEN, SYDVKM. Trimming left V 1 base short and J 8 bases short, with 8 bases between. This CDR3 comprises 13 residues. The CDR3 DNA follows: TGTGCCAGCAGTTTATATTTCCGGGAAAAACTGTTTTTT. Its translation is CASSLYFREKLFF. Based on the CDR3 plus reference TRBV28 and TRBJ1-4, the full variable domain is DVKVTQSSRYLVKRTGEKVFLECVQDMDHENMFWYRQDPGLGLRLIYFSYDVKMKEKGDIPEGYSVSREKKERFSLILESASTNQTSMYLCASSLYFREKLFFGSGTQLSVL.

The chain couples TRBV4-1 to TRBJ2-5; D is possibly TRBD1 (6 bases). The CDR3 is made up of 14 amino acids. Germline V CDR1 and CDR2: MGHRA, YSYEKL. V was trimmed by 2 bases and J by 7 bases, leaving 14 bases between them. In nucleotides, the CDR3 is TGCGCCAGCAGCCAAACGGGGTTGACAGGGACCCAGTACTTC. Protein sequence: CASSQTGLTGTQYF.

This clone showed up many times. V is TRBV5-1 and J is TRBJ2-3, with 8 bases that match TRBD2. Germline V lookup: CDR1 SGHRS, CDR2 YFSETQ. With 4 bases clipped from V and 7 bases from J, the junction kept 14 bases outside the gene matches. The CDR3 is 16 residues long. The CDR3, as DNA: TGCGCCAGCAGCCCCTCCCCGGGACTAGGGCCGAATACGCAGTATTTT. Its protein is CASSPSPGLGPNTQYF. Using reference TRBV5-1 and TRBJ2-3 for the parts outside the CDR3, the full variable domain is KAGVTQTPRYLIKTRGQQVTLSCSPISGHRSVSWYQQTPGQGLQFLFEYFSETQRNKGNFPGRFSGRQFSNSRSEMNVSTLELGDSALYLCASSPSPGLGPNTQYFGPGTRLTVL.

This sequence joins TRBV7-2 and TRBJ2-3, with 14 nucleotides matching TRBD2. The CDR3 extends over 14 amino acids. The germline CDR1 and CDR2 sequences are SGHTA and FQGNSA. V lost 5 bases and J lost 6; bases outside the gene matches: 1. CDR3 coding DNA: TGTGCCAGCAGCGGGACTAGCGGGAGTGATACGCAGTATTTT. Translated: CASSGTSGSDTQYF.

CDR3 loop: CASSPRTDKAYNEQFF. DNA for the CDR3: TGTGCCAGCAGCCCCCGGACCGATAAAGCCTACAATGAGCAGTTCTTC. This sequence joins TRBV9 and TRBJ2-1; D not certain. CDR1 is SGDLS, CDR2 YYNGEE, per germline. The CDR3 is 16 residues long. V was trimmed by 4 bases and J by 2 bases, leaving 16 bases between them.

V and J are TRBV10-2 and TRBJ2-7; 7 nucleotides match TRBD1. Trimming at V came to 5 bases and at J to 0 bases, leaving 7 bases not matched to a gene. Germline CDR1 and CDR2: WSHSY and SAAADI. The CDR3 loop spans 15 amino acids. The CDR3 reads CASSITGVRSYEQYF. The CDR3 nucleotides read TGCGCCAGCAGTATTACAGGGGTTCGCTCCTACGAGCAGTACTTC.

This clone has only a few counts. V gene TRBV6-5 combines with J gene TRBJ1-2, with D unresolved. This CDR3 has 13 residues. V lost 0 bases and J lost 4, with 6 bases in between. CDR1 is MNHEY and CDR2 is SVGAGI in the germline V gene. CDR3 region: CASSYSGPYGYTF. The DNA for the CDR3 is TGTGCCAGCAGTTACTCAGGACCCTATGGCTACACCTTC.

In nucleotides, the CDR3 is TGTGCCAGCAGTTTTACTGCGGGAACCTACGAGCAGTACTTC. Its translation: CASSFTAGTYEQYF. The chain couples TRBV28 to TRBJ2-7; D might be TRBD2 (6 bases). CDR1 is MDHEN, CDR2 SYDVKM, per germline. Trimming removed 3 bases from V and 2 bases from J, with 11 bases in between. The CDR3 has 14 amino acids. Filled out from reference TRBV28 and TRBJ2-7, the complete variable domain reads DVKVTQSSRYLVKRTGEKVFLECVQDMDHENMFWYRQDPGLGLRLIYFSYDVKMKEKGDIPEGYSVSREKKERFSLILESASTNQTSMYLCASSFTAGTYEQYFGPGTRLTVT.

The rearrangement links TRBV6-6 to TRBJ1-4, with D hard to call. V was trimmed by 6 bases and J by 0 bases, leaving 14 bases between them. CDR1 is MNHNY, CDR2 SVGAGI, per germline (reference sequence). The CDR3 is made up of 16 amino acids. CDR3 amino acids: CASRGGHTATNEKLFF. The CDR3 region has the DNA TGTGCCAGCAGGGGAGGGCATACTGCAACTAATGAAAAACTGTTTTTT.

This clone was counted a single time. This chain uses TRBV4-3 with TRBJ2-6; 8 nucleotides line up with TRBD2. The length of the CDR3 is 19 residues. Germline V gives CDR1 LGHNA, CDR2 YSLEER. Trimming took 1 base from V and 3 from J; bases not matched to a gene: 11. As DNA, the CDR3 is TGCGCCAGCAGCCAAGTAGGCGCGGGAGGAGTGGGTGGGGCCAACGTCCTGACTTTC. Translating gives CASSQVGAGGVGGANVLTF.

The gene calls are TRBV4-1 and TRBJ2-3; TRBD2 agrees at 7 bases. This CDR3 has 15 residues. CDR1 is MGHRA and CDR2 is YSYEKL in the germline V gene. V was pared by 4 bases and J by 1 base, with 5 bases of the junction left unmatched. The CDR3 here is CASSRWDYRTDTQYF. CDR3 DNA: TGCGCCAGCAGCCGGTGGGACTATCGCACAGATACGCAGTATTTT.

V gene TRBV18 combines with J gene TRBJ2-3; D is ambiguous. Trimming took off 3 bases at V and 2 bases at J, with 0 bases between the two ends. The CDR3 is 11 residues long. CDR1 is KGHSH and CDR2 is LQKENI in the germline V gene. In DNA, the CDR3 is TGTGCCAGCTCACCCACAGATACGCAGTATTTT. It yields the protein CASSPTDTQYF.

The chain employs TRBV29-1 and TRBJ1-1, with no clear D. The germline V gene encodes CDR1 SQVTM and CDR2 ANQGSEA. The ends were cut back, 5 bases at V and 4 bases at J, with 17 bases in the middle. The CDR3 has 14 residues. The CDR3 loop reads CSVYPPARSTEAFF. CDR3 sequence (DNA): TGCAGCGTTTATCCCCCTGCGCGTAGCACTGAAGCTTTCTTT.

The genes are TRBV27 and TRBJ1-2; 8 bases agree with TRBD1. This CDR3 has 14 residues. Germline trimming cut 5 bases from V and 4 bases from J; bases unmatched to any gene: 6. CDR1 is MNHEY and CDR2 is SMNVEV in the germline V gene (reference sequence). The CDR3 DNA reads TGTGCCAGCAGTGTCAGACAGGGGAGCTATGGCTACACCTTC. Amino acids: CASSVRQGSYGYTF.

The chain combines TRBV6-1 with TRBJ2-2, with 7 bases matching TRBD1. The V and J ends lost 10 bases and 0 bases, in that order; junction bases with no gene match: 5. The germline V gene encodes CDR1 MNHNS and CDR2 SASEGT. The CDR3 totals 14 residues. The CDR3 region has the DNA TGTGCCACCATCAGGGGGACGAACACCGGGGAGCTGTTTTTT. This encodes CATIRGTNTGELFF.

V gene TRBV28 combines with J gene TRBJ1-5, with D maybe TRBD1 (5 bases). This CDR3 has 15 amino acids. The V and J ends lost 7 bases and 6 bases respectively, with 19 bases between them. CDR1 and CDR2 (germline): MDHEN, SYDVKM. The CDR3 loop is CASTMGRGRSQPQHF. CDR3 sequence (DNA): TGTGCCAGCACGATGGGGAGGGGAAGGAGTCAGCCCCAGCATTTT.

The chain joins TRBV5-1 to TRBJ1-1; maybe TRBD1 (6 bases). The CDR3 spans 14 residues. From germline, CDR1 is SGHRS and CDR2 YFSETQ. V gave up 4 bases and J gave up 1 base, with 11 bases separating them. This chain's CDR3 is CASSASQGNTEAFF. For the CDR3, the DNA is TGCGCCAGCAGCGCCTCACAGGGGAACACTGAAGCTTTCTTT.

The gene calls are TRBV9 and TRBJ2-5; 11 nucleotides agree with TRBD1. With 3 bases clipped from V and 2 bases from J, the junction kept 12 bases outside the gene matches. The V gene's germline CDR1 is SGDLS and CDR2 YYNGEE. This CDR3 region has 18 residues. CDR3 DNA: TGTGCCAGCAGCGCCCCGCCGCTCCGGGACAGGGGGCAAGAGACCCAGTACTTC. Its protein product is CASSAPPLRDRGQETQYF. Filled out from reference TRBV9 and TRBJ2-5, the complete variable domain reads DSGVTQTPKHLITATGQRVTLRCSPRSGDLSVYWYQQSLDQGLQFLIQYYNGEERAKGNILERFSAQQFPDLHSELNLSSLELGDSALYFCASSAPPLRDRGQETQYFGPGTRLLVL.

This chain connects TRBV4-3 to TRBJ2-3, with unresolved D. This CDR3 region has 14 residues. Trimming pared 4 bases from V and 9 bases from J, leaving 17 bases between. Germline V lookup: CDR1 LGHNA, CDR2 YSLEER. The CDR3 sequence: CASSPVLRLRTQYF. CDR3 nucleotides: TGCGCCAGCAGCCCAGTACTGCGGCTCAGGACGCAGTATTTT.

The J gene is TRBJ2-7, the V gene TRBV4-1; no reliable D call. V lost 2 bases and J 5 bases, leaving 16 bases between the germline ends. Germline V CDR1 and CDR2: MGHRA, YSYEKL. This CDR3 is 15 amino acids long. The CDR3 region has the DNA TGCGCCAGCAGCCAAAAAACAGTTGTAGGCGACGAGCAGTACTTC. Translated: CASSQKTVVGDEQYF.

The chain has TRBV2 and TRBJ2-2; possible D gene TRBD2, 6 bases. The V end was cut by 7 bases, the J end by 4 bases, with 10 bases between. This CDR3 is built from 13 residues. Germline V gene sequence: CDR1 SNHLY, CDR2 FYNNEI. CDR3 nucleotide sequence: TGTGCCAGCACCGTGGGGGGCACCGGGGAGCTGTTTTTT. Translating gives CASTVGGTGELFF.